Following are 8 T cell receptor beta chains from one sample sequenced in a study of blood T cell repertoires in COVID-19. Method: immunoSEQ multiplex PCR; TCRdb's copy keeps in-frame clones and lacks some. In the table there are under 100,000 clones, approximately 92% of which are singletons. Source material: peripheral blood. The source is a woman aged 60 to 75 with active COVID-19.

The rearrangement links TRBV30 to TRBJ1-3; no clear D gene. Germline values: CDR1 GTSNPN, CDR2 SVGIG (reference sequence). The CDR3 sequence is 12 residues long. Trimming removed 1 base from V and 5 bases from J, with 6 bases in between. CDR3 DNA: TGTGCCTGGAGTGAACAGCGAAACACCATATATTTT. Its translation is CAWSEQRNTIYF.

The chain joins TRBV2 to TRBJ1-5; 9 nucleotides match TRBD1. The CDR3 consists of 16 residues. CDR1 is SNHLY and CDR2 is FYNNEI in the germline V gene. V lost 7 bases to trimming and J lost 0 bases; unmatched junction nucleotides: 7. CDR3 nucleotides: TGTGCCAGCACCATGGACAGGGGAATTAGCAATCAGCCCCAGCATTTT. Its protein is CASTMDRGISNQPQHF. Full variable domain (remainder filled in from reference TRBV2 and TRBJ1-5): EPEVTQTPSHQVTQMGQEVILRCVPISNHLYFYWYRQILGQKVEFLVSFYNNEISEKSEIFDDQFSVERPDGSNFTLKIRSTKLEDSAMYFCASTMDRGISNQPQHFGDGTRLSIL.

The chain links TRBV13 to TRBJ2-4, with 11 bases lining up with TRBD1. This CDR3 has 16 amino acids. Trimming removed 4 bases from V and 6 bases from J; junction bases left unmatched: 8. CDR1 is PRHDT and CDR2 is FYEKMQ in the germline V gene (reference sequence). The CDR3 DNA follows: TGTGCCAGCAGCTGGGGGACAGGGGGTTATACAAACATTCAGTACTTC. Residues: CASSWGTGGYTNIQYF.

V is TRBV7-8 and J is TRBJ2-4; D is ambiguous. The V end lost 5 bases, the J end lost 0 bases, and 11 bases lay between the germline ends. The CDR3 totals 15 residues. CDR1 is SGHVS and CDR2 is FQNEAQ in the germline V gene. The CDR3 sequence is CASSPSTLAKNIQYF. The CDR3 bases are TGTGCCAGCAGCCCTAGTACTCTAGCCAAAAACATTCAGTACTTC.

CDR3: CASSFKGAGNTEAFF. CDR3 in DNA: TGTGCCAGCAGCTTCAAGGGGGCAGGGAACACTGAAGCTTTCTTT. The rearrangement uses TRBV5-4 and TRBJ1-1, with 7 bases that match TRBD1. After removal of 2 bases from V and 1 base from J, the junction contained 5 bases not matched to a gene. This CDR3 is built from 15 residues. From germline, CDR1 is SGHNT and CDR2 YYREEE (reference sequence).

This clone has just a few counts. The rearrangement joins TRBV6-5 to TRBJ2-2, with D possibly being TRBD2 (5 bases). Trimming cost V 0 bases and J 6 bases, with 14 bases left between them. Germline assignment: CDR1 MNHEY and CDR2 SVGAGI. The CDR3 totals 16 residues. The DNA for the CDR3 is TGTGCCAGCAGTTACTCACTTCTCCCAGCGGCCGGGGAGCTGTTTTTT. Amino acids: CASSYSLLPAAGELFF.

The chain employs TRBV28 and TRBJ2-1; possible D gene TRBD1, 5 bases. The CDR3 is made up of 15 amino acids. Deletions cut 1 base from V and 6 bases from J, with 13 bases between. CDR1 MDHEN and CDR2 SYDVKM come from the germline V gene. CDR3 residues: CASSLFRTLLNEQFF. CDR3 in DNA: TGTGCCAGCAGTTTATTCCGGACACTCCTCAATGAGCAGTTCTTC. The entire variable domain, with the rest obtained from reference TRBV28 and TRBJ2-1, is as follows: DVKVTQSSRYLVKRTGEKVFLECVQDMDHENMFWYRQDPGLGLRLIYFSYDVKMKEKGDIPEGYSVSREKKERFSLILESASTNQTSMYLCASSLFRTLLNEQFFGPGTRLTVL.

This chain links TRBV2 with TRBJ1-5; tentative D call: TRBD1 (5 bases). The germline V gene encodes CDR1 SNHLY and CDR2 FYNNEI. V lost 3 bases, J lost 1 base, and 7 bases lay in between. CDR3 length: 14 amino acids. Here the CDR3 DNA reads TGTGCCAGCAGTGATAGGACAAGCAATCAGCCCCAGCATTTT. Protein: CASSDRTSNQPQHF.